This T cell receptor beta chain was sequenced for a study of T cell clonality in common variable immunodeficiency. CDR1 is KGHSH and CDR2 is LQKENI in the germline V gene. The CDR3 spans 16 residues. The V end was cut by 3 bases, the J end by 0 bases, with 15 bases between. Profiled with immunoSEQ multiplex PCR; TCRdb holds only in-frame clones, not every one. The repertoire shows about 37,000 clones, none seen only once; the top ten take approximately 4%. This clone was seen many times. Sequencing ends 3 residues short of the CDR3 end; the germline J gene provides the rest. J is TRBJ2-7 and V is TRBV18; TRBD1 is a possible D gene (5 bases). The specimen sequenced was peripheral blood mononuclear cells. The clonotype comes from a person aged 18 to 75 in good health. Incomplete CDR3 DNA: TGTGCCAGCTCACCGTCTTCGACAGTGACCTCCTACGAG. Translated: CASSPSSTVTSYE. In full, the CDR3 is CASSPSSTVTSYEQYF.